This T cell receptor (beta chain) was identified in a study of T-cell reconstitution after alpha-beta-depleted transplantation in children. The TCRbeta library was prepared with unique molecular identifiers. TCRdb re-called the PCR reads with MiXCR, one entry per CDR3 protein. The table shows hundreds of thousands of distinct CDR3 sequences, with roughly 17% occurring only once. Germline lookup yields CDR1 SGHAT and CDR2 FQNNGV. This CDR3 is 15 amino acids long. V trimming: 1 base; J trimming: 6 bases; junction bases outside the gene matches: 6. The chain recombines TRBV11-2 with TRBJ2-3; 8 bases match TRBD2. This material consisted of PBMCs from the stem cell graft donor, taken from the stem cell graft. The sequence derives from a human donor who donated a stem cell graft to a child with acute myeloid leukemia. The CDR3 coding sequence is TGTGCCAGCAGCTTAGTGAGACTAGCGTGGGATACGCAGTATTTT. Protein sequence: CASSLVRLAWDTQYF.